This TCR beta chain appears in the sequencing data of a study of blood T cell repertoires in COVID-19. This clone was observed a single time. The germline V gene encodes CDR1 MNHEY and CDR2 SMNVEV (reference sequence). Germline trimming cut 2 bases from V and 6 bases from J; bases unmatched to any gene: 9. The CDR3 consists of 15 residues. Per the authors' pipeline: Reference gene primer amplification in the assay estimated nucleated cell counts. The repertoire was sequenced with immunoSEQ multiplex PCR; TCRdb's copy has only in-frame clones and lacks some. The D gene and trimming were derived from the DNA, and the V and J assignments and clone size from that table. The table lists some 250,000 clones, about 88% of them singletons, with 5.2% in the top ten.

V usage is TRBV27 and J usage is TRBJ2-7, with 8 positions matching TRBD2. This TCR was recovered from a woman aged 55-69 years with COVID-19, enrolled during active disease. Material: peripheral blood. CDR3 protein: CASSLGASGGFEQYF. The CDR3 nucleotides read TGTGCCAGCAGTTTAGGGGCTTCGGGAGGGTTCGAGCAGTACTTC.